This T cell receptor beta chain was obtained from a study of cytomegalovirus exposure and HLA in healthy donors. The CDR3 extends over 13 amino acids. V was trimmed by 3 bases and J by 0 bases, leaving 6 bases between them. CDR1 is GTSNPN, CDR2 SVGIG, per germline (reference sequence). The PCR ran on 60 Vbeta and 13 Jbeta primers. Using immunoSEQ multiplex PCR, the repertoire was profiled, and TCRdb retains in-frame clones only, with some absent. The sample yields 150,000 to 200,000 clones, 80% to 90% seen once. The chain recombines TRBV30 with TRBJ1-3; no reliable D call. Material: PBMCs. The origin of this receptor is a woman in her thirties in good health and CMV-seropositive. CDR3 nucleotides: TGTGCCTGGAGGGCCAGCTCTGGAAACACCATATATTTT. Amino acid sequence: CAWRASSGNTIYF.